These 18 T cell receptor beta chains originate from one sample sequenced in a study of blood T cell repertoires in COVID-19. Libraries were prepared by immunoSEQ multiplex PCR; TCRdb keeps only in-frame clonotypes and omits some of them. The sample includes about 95,000 clones, approximately 88% of them seen just once. Sequences were obtained from peripheral blood. These receptors were taken from a woman aged 70-85 years with acute or convalescent COVID-19.

J is TRBJ1-2 and V is TRBV5-6; TRBD1 matches at 7 bases. The CDR3 runs 16 residues. J lost 1 base, V lost 1 base, and 7 bases had no gene match. Germline loops: CDR1 SGHDT, CDR2 YYEEEE. For the CDR3, the DNA is TGTGCCAGCAGCTTGCTTCCGACAGGGAATAACTATGGCTACACCTTC. As protein: CASSLLPTGNNYGYTF.

V usage is TRBV6-2 or TRBV6-3 and J usage is TRBJ2-2; a possible D gene is TRBD1 (6 bases). The V and J ends lost 1 base and 4 bases respectively, with 10 bases between them. The CDR3 extends over 15 amino acids. The germline V gene has CDR1 MNHEY and CDR2 SVGEGT. The CDR3 DNA reads as TGTGCCAGCAGTTACTGGAAAGGGGGCACCGGGGAGCTGTTTTTT. Translation: CASSYWKGGTGELFF.

This chain connects TRBV11-2 to TRBJ2-1; TRBD2 aligns across 7 bases. This CDR3 contains 19 residues. The ends lost 1 base at V and 8 bases at J; junction bases unmatched: 20. In germline, CDR1 is SGHAT, CDR2 FQNNGV. The CDR3 bases are TGTGCCAGCAGCTTAGTAGTTCCGGGACTATCGCTCGCGTGGGATGAGCAGTTCTTC. Translating gives CASSLVVPGLSLAWDEQFF.

The V gene is TRBV15, the J gene TRBJ1-5, with D unresolved. Trimming removed 1 base from V and 6 bases from J, with 10 bases in between. The germline CDR1 and CDR2 sequences are LNHNV and YYDKDF (reference sequence). The CDR3 totals 14 residues. Written as DNA, the CDR3 is TGTGCCACCAGCAGAGTCTTAGAGGGTCAGCCCCAGCATTTT. This translates into CATSRVLEGQPQHF.

The rearrangement uses TRBV24-1 and TRBJ2-3; tentative D call: TRBD2 (7 bases). V dropped 6 bases and J dropped 1 base, with 13 bases sitting between them. The CDR3 totals 15 residues. Germline loops: CDR1 KGHDR, CDR2 SFDVKD. CDR3 sequence (DNA): TGTGCCACCAGTCTAGGGGGGGGTGGCACAGATACGCAGTATTTT. Amino acids: CATSLGGGGTDTQYF.

The chain carries TRBV3-1 (or the pseudogene TRBV3-2) and TRBJ2-1, with unresolved D. Germline CDR1 and CDR2: LGHDT and YNNKEL (reference sequence). This CDR3 region has 14 residues. With 4 bases removed from V and 6 bases from J, the gap between germline ends came to 13 bases. The chain's CDR3 is CASSRLTYGNEQFF. The DNA for the CDR3 is TGTGCCAGCAGCCGGCTCACGTATGGCAATGAGCAGTTCTTC.

The rearrangement links TRBV6-5 to TRBJ2-1; weak D call: TRBD2 (5 bases). This CDR3 contains 13 residues. Trimming removed 3 bases at V and 4 bases at J, with 7 bases between. Germline-derived CDR1 and CDR2 are MNHEY and SVGAGI. The CDR3 sequence is CASSYGLYNEQFF. The CDR3 DNA reads TGTGCCAGCAGTTATGGACTTTACAATGAGCAGTTCTTC.

The rearrangement uses TRBV2 and TRBJ1-5, with a possible D match to TRBD1 (5 bases). This CDR3 is 12 amino acids long. Germline CDR1 and CDR2: SNHLY and FYNNEI. V was pared by 6 bases and J by 5 bases, with 8 bases between. In DNA form, the CDR3 reads TGTGCCAGCAGGACGGGGGATCAGCCCCAGCATTTT. It specifies CASRTGDQPQHF.

This chain links TRBV19 with TRBJ1-4; 9 nucleotides align to TRBD1. The CDR3 extends over 15 amino acids. V gave up 7 bases and J gave up 6 bases; unmatched junction bases: 9. Germline V CDR1 and CDR2: LNHDA, SQIVND (reference sequence). The CDR3 loop is CASTNWGQGYEKLFF. Here the CDR3 DNA reads TGTGCCAGTACAAACTGGGGACAGGGCTATGAAAAACTGTTTTTT.

The chain links TRBV28 to TRBJ2-7, with a tentative D call TRBD1 (6 bases). The germline V gene has CDR1 MDHEN and CDR2 SYDVKM. V was pared by 7 bases and J by 2 bases, with 21 bases between. This CDR3 is 16 amino acids long. The CDR3 sequence is CASTSSGTQYTYEQYV. The CDR3 nucleotides read TGTGCCAGCACCTCTTCCGGGACACAGTATACCTACGAGCAGTACGTC.

V is TRBV11-3 and J is TRBJ2-5; 11 bases fit TRBD2. The V gene's germline CDR1 is SGHNT and CDR2 YENEEA. V lost 5 bases, J lost 2 bases, and 19 bases stayed unmatched. The CDR3 runs to 20 residues. The CDR3 sequence is CASSRTLAGGRDGAQETQYF. The CDR3 region has the DNA TGTGCCAGCAGCAGAACCTTAGCGGGGGGGCGCGATGGTGCACAAGAGACCCAGTACTTC.

This chain's CDR3 is CASSSPRGMNTEAFF. The CDR3 nucleotides are TGTGCCAGCAGTAGTCCCAGGGGCATGAACACTGAAGCTTTCTTT. The chain couples TRBV6-6 to TRBJ1-1, with D tentatively TRBD1 (6 bases). The CDR3 length is 15 residues. CDR1 and CDR2 from the germline V gene are MNHNY and SVGAGI (reference sequence). V lost 5 bases and J 0 bases, leaving 13 bases between the germline ends.

The V call is TRBV5-1, the J call TRBJ2-3; D not resolved. Germline CDR1 SGHRS, CDR2 YFSETQ. The CDR3 is 17 amino acids. V dropped 3 bases and J dropped 1 base, with 18 bases sitting between them. CDR3 amino acids: CASSSPFLSPGTDTQYF. CDR3 in DNA: TGCGCCAGCAGCTCCCCATTTTTGTCGCCAGGCACAGATACGCAGTATTTT. The entire variable domain, with the rest obtained from reference TRBV5-1 and TRBJ2-3, is as follows: KAGVTQTPRYLIKTRGQQVTLSCSPISGHRSVSWYQQTPGQGLQFLFEYFSETQRNKGNFPGRFSGRQFSNSRSEMNVSTLELGDSALYLCASSSPFLSPGTDTQYFGPGTRLTVL.

The chain joins TRBV2 to TRBJ1-6; D is perhaps TRBD1 (5 bases). V was shortened by 1 base and J by 6 bases, with 10 bases between the two germline ends. Germline-derived CDR1 and CDR2 are SNHLY and FYNNEI. The CDR3 contains 15 residues. CDR3: CASSEEGTGNSPLHF. The CDR3 nucleotides are TGTGCCAGCAGTGAAGAAGGGACTGGTAATTCACCCCTCCACTTT.

The V gene is TRBV28, the J gene TRBJ2-6; 12 bases are shared with TRBD1. Germline V lookup: CDR1 MDHEN, CDR2 SYDVKM. Germline trimming cut 4 bases from V and 1 base from J; bases unmatched to any gene: 5. The CDR3 extends over 18 amino acids. CDR3 residues: CASSSGTGGPSGANVLTF. The CDR3 DNA sequence: TGTGCCAGCAGTTCAGGGACAGGGGGCCCATCTGGGGCCAACGTCCTGACTTTC.

The chain carries TRBV28 and TRBJ2-6; possible D gene TRBD2, 5 bases. Between the trimmed V and J ends, which lost 0 bases and 0 bases, there was a span of 6 bases. This CDR3 region has 16 residues. The germline CDR1 and CDR2 sequences are MDHEN and SYDVKM. In DNA form, the CDR3 reads TGTGCCAGCAGTTTATGGGGGAGCTCTGGGGCCAACGTCCTGACTTTC. Translation gives CASSLWGSSGANVLTF.

Comment on this clone: Other DNA sequences in the sample encode the same CDR3. V gene TRBV5-1 combines with J gene TRBJ1-6, with TRBD1 matching over 10 bases. Per germline, CDR1 SGHRS and CDR2 YFSETQ. Trimming at V came to 0 bases and at J to 10 bases, leaving 4 bases not matched to a gene. The CDR3 is 15 residues long. The CDR3 is CASSLAGTGDSPLHF. In DNA, the CDR3 is TGCGCCAGCAGCTTGGCCGGGACAGGGGACTCACCCCTCCACTTT.

The V gene is TRBV10-3, the J gene TRBJ1-1, with D perhaps matching TRBD1 (5 bases). This CDR3 has 18 residues. Germline V CDR1 and CDR2: ENHRY, SYGVKD. V was trimmed by 0 bases and J by 4 bases, leaving 21 bases between them. The CDR3 here is CAISESLALQVSPTEAFF. The CDR3, as DNA: TGTGCCATCAGTGAGTCGTTGGCTTTACAGGTCTCGCCCACTGAAGCTTTCTTT.